These 22 T cell receptor beta chains were all obtained from the same sample, sequenced in a study of T cell repertoires in cytomegalovirus infection (dated by TCRdb to between 2018 and 2020). Their antigens remain unidentified. The treatment or condition label corresponds to: in vitro stimulation with specific CMV peptide epitopes to enrich CMV-specific T cells. Instrument on record: Illumina HiSeq 1500. Through fastp at Q25 and MiXCR, TCRdb rebuilt clones from the public reads, retaining in-frame beta chains. Each CDR3 protein gets just one entry, which takes the most common genes and DNA from the rows behind it. The sample contains roughly 920,000 distinct CDR3 sequences, less than 40% of them found a single time. In total, the top ten clones hold about 14% of the sample. The material was cultured CD8+ T cells from PBMCs, obtained from culture after CMV antigen stimulation. The receptor source for this set is a human donor in good health (CMV status not recorded). Some clones in this sample may be carry-over from other donors' samples.

This clonotype showed up just a few times. The J gene is TRBJ1-3, the V gene TRBV19, with D hard to call. With 6 bases removed from V and 0 bases from J, the gap between germline ends came to 18 bases. The CDR3 loop spans 17 amino acids. The V gene's germline CDR1 is LNHDA and CDR2 SQIVND (reference sequence). For the CDR3, the DNA is TGTGCCAGTAGCCCTGATTGGGATGGTTTCTCTGGAAACACCATATATTTT. Amino acid sequence: CASSPDWDGFSGNTIYF.

The chain joins TRBV6-5 to TRBJ1-3, with a weak D call TRBD1 (5 bases). The CDR3 covers 15 residues. Trimming removed 4 bases at V and 0 bases at J, with 10 bases between. Germline V lookup: CDR1 MNHEY, CDR2 SVGAGI. CDR3 DNA: TGTGCCAGCAGTTCCCCAGGGAGCTCTGGAAACACCATATATTTT. Protein sequence: CASSSPGSSGNTIYF.

The CDR3 region has the DNA TGTGCCAGCTCACCCCCGGACAGTCAATACTATTCTGAAGCTTTCTTT. Its translation: CASSPPDSQYYSEAFF. V is TRBV18 and J is TRBJ1-1, with D possibly matching TRBD1 (6 bases). V lost 3 bases, J lost 6 bases, and 20 bases lay in between. Germline-derived CDR1 and CDR2 are KGHSH and LQKENI. The CDR3 covers 16 residues.

This clonotype came up many times. CDR3 loop: CASSFPSGVTTDTQYF. CDR3 DNA: TGTGCCAGCAGCTTCCCTAGCGGGGTGACCACAGATACGCAGTATTTT. The rearrangement joins TRBV7-2 to TRBJ2-3; 9 bases fit TRBD2. V dropped 3 bases and J dropped 2; count of bases not matched to a gene: 6. CDR3 length equals 16 residues. CDR1 is SGHTA and CDR2 is FQGNSA in the germline V gene.

This clonotype was seen only a few times. The chain has TRBV7-9 and TRBJ2-5; either TRBD1 or TRBD2 may fit D (6 bases each). CDR3 length: 17 residues. The ends were cut back, 5 bases at V and 10 bases at J, with 29 bases in the middle. Looked up from germline, CDR1 is SEHNR and CDR2 is FQNEAQ (reference sequence). The DNA for the CDR3 is TGTGCCAGCAGCACCCCTACAGGGCGACTAGAAGTAAGGGGCCAGTACTTC. As protein: CASSTPTGRLEVRGQYF.

Here the CDR3 reads CASSPLGLGQPQHF. Written as DNA, the CDR3 is TGTGCCAGCAGTCCCCTCGGGTTAGGACAGCCCCAGCATTTT. The chain links TRBV27 to TRBJ1-5; D is uncertain. There are 14 residues in the CDR3. Trimming removed 5 bases at V and 7 bases at J, with 15 bases between. CDR1 is MNHEY, CDR2 SMNVEV, per germline (reference sequence).

This clonotype has just a few counts. This chain joins TRBV12-3 or TRBV12-4 and TRBJ2-2; D unresolved. This CDR3 has 15 amino acids. V gave up 7 bases and J gave up 5 bases, with 17 bases separating them. Here the CDR3 DNA reads TGTGCCAGCACTCCCCTGGGCAGGTGGACCGGGGAGCTGTTTTTT. Translated, it gives CASTPLGRWTGELFF.

This clonotype has a single count. The chain has TRBV6-2 or TRBV6-3 and TRBJ1-2; 7 bases are shared with TRBD1. V shed 10 bases and J 5 bases; nucleotides not matched to a gene: 10. The CDR3 spans 13 residues. Per the germline V gene, CDR1 is MNHEY and CDR2 is SVGEGT. CDR3 coding DNA: TGTGCCACCCAAGGAAGGGGGCCTTATGGCTACACCTTC. It codes for CATQGRGPYGYTF.

This clonotype was seen at least ten times. The chain employs TRBV7-8 and TRBJ1-5; D possibly corresponds to TRBD1 (5 bases). Germline V gene lookup returns CDR1 SGHVS and CDR2 FQNEAQ. V was pared by 4 bases and J by 7 bases, with 11 bases between. CDR3 length equals 13 residues. In nucleotides, the CDR3 is TGTGCCAGCAGCTCGGATCCAGGGCAGCCCCAGCATTTT. Encoded protein: CASSSDPGQPQHF.

This clonotype was seen only a few times. CDR3 protein: CAYLGAGGSYEQYF. CDR3 bases: TGTGCCTACCTCGGGGCAGGGGGTTCCTACGAGCAGTACTTC. The chain uses TRBV7-9 and TRBJ2-7; 7 nucleotides agree with TRBD1. The CDR3 consists of 14 residues. Germline-derived CDR1 and CDR2 are SEHNR and FQNEAQ (reference sequence). The junction had 11 bases not matched to a gene; V was cut back by 11 bases and J by 1 base. The entire variable domain, with the rest obtained from reference TRBV7-9 and TRBJ2-7, is as follows: DTGVSQNPRHKITKRGQNVTFRCDPISEHNRLYWYRQTLGQGPEFLTYFQNEAQLEKSRLLSDRFSAERPKGSFSTLEIQRTEQGDSAMYLCAYLGAGGSYEQYFGPGTRLTVT.

CDR3 residues: CASSYLPTGPDEQFF. CDR3 sequence (DNA): TGTGCCAGCAGTTACCTCCCGACAGGGCCCGATGAGCAGTTCTTC. The rearrangement uses TRBV27 and TRBJ2-1; 7 nucleotides line up with TRBD1. V was pared by 4 bases and J by 8 bases, with 11 bases of the junction left unmatched. CDR1 MNHEY and CDR2 SMNVEV come from the germline V gene (reference sequence). The CDR3 loop spans 15 amino acids.

The rearrangement links TRBV7-3 to TRBJ2-1; no clear D gene. This CDR3 spans 15 amino acids. V was trimmed by 0 bases and J by 5 bases, leaving 11 bases between them. Per germline, CDR1 SGHTA and CDR2 FQGTGA. The CDR3 coding sequence is TGTGCCAGCAGCTTAACGGGTCGGACGGACAATGAGCAGTTCTTC. This encodes CASSLTGRTDNEQFF.

There are a few counts of this clonotype. V gene TRBV6-2 or TRBV6-3 combines with J gene TRBJ2-1; TRBD1 matches 9 bases. This CDR3 contains 16 residues. Germline loops: CDR1 MNHEY, CDR2 SVGEGT. With V trimmed by 5 bases and J by 4 bases, 9 bases remained unmatched. CDR3 nucleotides: TGTGCCAGCAGTGCACAGGGGGCCCCGGGGTACAATGAGCAGTTCTTC. This encodes CASSAQGAPGYNEQFF.

This clonotype has only a few counts. This sequence joins TRBV7-9 and TRBJ2-7, with D possibly TRBD2 on 5 matching bases. This CDR3 is 14 amino acids long. The germline gives CDR1 SEHNR, CDR2 FQNEAQ (reference sequence). V shed 5 bases and J shed 3 bases, with 14 bases lying between them. The CDR3 DNA sequence: TGTGCCAGCAGCCCGCCCCCGGAGGACTACGAGCAGTACTTC. Its protein product is CASSPPPEDYEQYF.

V is TRBV6-1 and J is TRBJ2-5; 9 bases are shared with TRBD2. The trim removed 3 bases at V and 5 bases at J, leaving 16 bases unmatched. CDR1 MNHNS and CDR2 SASEGT come from the germline V gene. The CDR3 length is 18 residues. The CDR3 protein is CASSEKTEAGGNMETQYF. The DNA of the CDR3 is TGTGCCAGCAGTGAGAAGACGGAAGCGGGGGGTAATATGGAGACCCAGTACTTC.

This clonotype occurred many times. The V and J genes are TRBV27 and TRBJ2-2, with D uncertain. The germline V gene encodes CDR1 MNHEY and CDR2 SMNVEV (reference sequence). With 3 bases removed from V and 3 bases from J, the gap between germline ends came to 11 bases. This CDR3 is 15 amino acids long. In DNA, the CDR3 is TGTGCCAGCAGTTTGGGCGACCCCTACACCGGGGAGCTGTTTTTT. It codes for CASSLGDPYTGELFF.

The V call is TRBV5-4, the J call TRBJ1-1, with a tentative D call TRBD1 (6 bases). Germline CDR1 is SGHNT and CDR2 is YYREEE (reference sequence). Trimming stripped 4 bases from V and 7 bases from J, with 11 bases between. This CDR3 comprises 12 residues. CDR3: CASSAGQLEAFF. The DNA for the CDR3 is TGTGCCAGCAGCGCTGGACAGCTTGAAGCTTTCTTT.

This clonotype was seen more than once but under ten times. The V gene is TRBV4-1, the J gene TRBJ1-4; D is uncertain. V lost 0 bases and J 4 bases, leaving 6 bases between the germline ends. This CDR3 spans 14 amino acids. Germline values: CDR1 MGHRA, CDR2 YSYEKL. The CDR3 region is CASSQDSSNEKLFF. The CDR3 nucleotides are TGCGCCAGCAGCCAAGATTCGAGTAATGAAAAACTGTTTTTT.

The chain links TRBV6-4 to TRBJ2-1; TRBD2 aligns across 9 bases. The germline CDR1 and CDR2 sequences are MRHNA and SNTAGT. V shed 8 bases, J shed 0 bases, and the junction held 17 bases outside the gene matches. CDR3 length: 19 residues. The CDR3 loop reads CASDTMSGGTFSSYNEQFF. The CDR3 coding sequence is TGTGCCAGCGATACCATGAGCGGGGGGACTTTTAGCTCCTACAATGAGCAGTTCTTC.

The CDR3 protein is CASSLLGGGAVDTQYF. Written as DNA, the CDR3 is TGTGCCAGCAGTTTATTAGGCGGGGGGGCGGTAGATACGCAGTATTTT. The chain joins TRBV27 to TRBJ2-3; 9 bases are a match to TRBD2. CDR1 MNHEY and CDR2 SMNVEV come from the germline V gene (reference sequence). This CDR3 spans 16 amino acids. After removal of 1 base from V and 5 bases from J, the junction contained 7 bases not matched to a gene.

This sequence joins TRBV6-5 and TRBJ1-1, with D unresolved. Germline values: CDR1 MNHEY, CDR2 SVGAGI. The CDR3 extends over 15 amino acids. The V and J ends lost 2 bases and 2 bases respectively, with 12 bases between them. The CDR3 bases are TGTGCCAGCAGTTACGGAAGCGCTGGCAACACTGAAGCTTTCTTT. Translated, it gives CASSYGSAGNTEAFF.

This clonotype has only a few counts. The chain uses TRBV9 and TRBJ1-2; D is unclear. V gave up 0 bases and J gave up 2 bases, with 11 bases separating them. Germline CDR1 SGDLS, CDR2 YYNGEE. CDR3 length equals 15 residues. CDR3 coding DNA: TGTGCCAGCAGCGTAGGGGAGGGATGGAACTATGGCTACACCTTC. This codes for CASSVGEGWNYGYTF.